This is a list of T cell receptor beta chains from one sample in a study of T-cell reconstitution after alpha-beta-depleted transplantation in children. MiXCR, run by TCRdb on the PCR reads, gives a single entry per CDR3 protein. The table has about 980,000 distinct CDR3 sequences, 25% to 35% seen once. Sequences were derived from PBMCs, mostly from graft donor cells, sampled 360 days after TCRalphabeta/CD19-depleted stem cell transplant. The source is a boy under two years old who had a stem cell transplant for SCID, so the T cells may come from the graft donor. The CDR3 runs from the conserved cysteine through the conserved F or W. Fields, in order: CDR3 length, J gene, V gene, clone size, D gene, CDR3 protein, CDR3 DNA. The D gene is left open where the match is weak. Expanded clones are given a class, and other clones once, few, many or no size at all.

15 | TRBJ1-1 | TRBV6-5 | few | NA | CASSYSLGLNTEAFF | TGTGCCAGCAGTTACTCGTTGGGCCTGAACACTGAAGCTTTCTTT
19 | TRBJ2-1 | TRBV5-1 | NA | TRBD2 | CASSSSGTSGGLPYNEQFF | TGCGCCAGCAGCTCATCCGGGACTAGCGGGGGGTTGCCCTACAATGAGCAGTTCTTC
14 | TRBJ1-2 | TRBV20-1 | NA | NA | CSASGEGRPYGYTF | TGCAGTGCTAGTGGTGAGGGACGGCCCTATGGCTACACCTTC
16 | TRBJ2-5 | TRBV6-1 | NA | NA | CASKGNRVSSQETQYF | TGTGCCAGCAAAGGGAACCGAGTTAGTAGCCAAGAGACCCAGTACTTC
11 | TRBJ1-4 | TRBV7-9 | NA | NA | CASSGVEKLFF | TGTGCCAGCAGCGGGGTTGAAAAACTGTTTTTT
15 | TRBJ1-1 | TRBV5-1 | few | NA | CASSLIQGSNTEAFF | TGCGCCAGCAGCTTGATACAGGGTTCGAACACTGAAGCTTTCTTT
21 | TRBJ2-1 | TRBV5-1 | NA | NA | CASSLRDGQGSPLSSYNEQFF | TGCGCCAGCAGCTTGCGCGACGGGCAGGGAAGTCCCCTAAGCTCCTACAATGAGCAGTTCTTC
16 | TRBJ2-1 | TRBV10-3 | few | TRBD1 | CAISGSPGQSRDEQFF | TGTGCCATCAGTGGTTCTCCGGGACAGAGTCGGGATGAGCAGTTCTTC
15 | TRBJ2-3 | TRBV5-1 | NA | NA | CASSLEGSGADTQYF | TGCGCCAGCAGCCTGGAGGGTAGTGGCGCAGATACGCAGTATTTT
15 | TRBJ2-5 | TRBV11-2 | NA | TRBD2 | CASSLGSGGRETQYF | TGTGCCAGCAGCCTAGGGAGCGGGGGACGGGAGACCCAGTACTTC
15 | TRBJ2-7 | TRBV5-1 | NA | NA | CASSLKPGAGYEQYF | TGCGCCAGCAGCTTGAAGCCCGGGGCCGGCTACGAGCAGTACTTC
14 | TRBJ2-7 | TRBV28 | NA | NA | CASSLMGHSYEQYF | TGTGCCAGCAGTTTAATGGGACACTCCTACGAGCAGTACTTC
16 | TRBJ2-7 | TRBV28 | once | NA | CASSHGLGAIRDEQYF | TGTGCCAGCAGCCATGGTTTGGGGGCGATAAGAGACGAGCAGTACTTC
13 | TRBJ2-7 | TRBV29-1 | NA | NA | CSVGSGEALEQYF | TGCAGCGTTGGGTCAGGGGAGGCACTCGAGCAGTACTTC
15 | TRBJ1-1 | TRBV7-9 | NA | NA | CASSLARNLNTEAFF | TGTGCCAGCAGCTTAGCCAGAAATCTGAACACTGAAGCTTTCTTT
15 | TRBJ2-7 | TRBV9 | NA | TRBD1 | CASSSTGTGSYEQYF | TGTGCCAGCAGCTCTACCGGGACAGGGTCCTACGAGCAGTACTTC
15 | TRBJ2-1 | TRBV7-2 | few | NA | CASSSPGETDNEQFF | TGTGCCAGCAGCTCCCCCGGTGAGACAGACAATGAGCAGTTCTTC
16 | TRBJ2-3 | TRBV29-1 | few | TRBD2 | CSVGTSGGPFTDTQYF | TGCAGCGTTGGTACTAGCGGGGGGCCATTCACAGATACGCAGTATTTT
14 | TRBJ2-2 | TRBV5-1 | once | NA | CASSLETYTGELFF | TGCGCCAGCAGCTTGGAGACCTACACCGGGGAGCTGTTTTTT
14 | TRBJ2-1 | TRBV2 | NA | TRBD1 | CASRLNRGVNEQFF | TGTGCCAGCAGACTTAACAGGGGAGTGAATGAGCAGTTCTTC
14 | TRBJ2-7 | TRBV7-9 | NA | NA | CASSPDGLSYEQYF | TGTGCCAGCAGCCCAGACGGGTTATCCTACGAGCAGTACTTC
15 | TRBJ2-7 | TRBV15 | NA | TRBD1 | CATSRAGQGASEQYF | TGTGCCACCAGCAGAGCGGGACAGGGGGCCAGCGAGCAGTACTTC
14 | TRBJ2-7 | TRBV20-1 | NA | TRBD1 | CSAGTGTATYEQYF | TGCAGTGCCGGAACCGGGACAGCCACCTACGAGCAGTACTTC
13 | TRBJ1-1 | TRBV12-3/TRBV12-4 | NA | NA | CATATQGNTEAFF | TGTGCCACCGCAACGCAGGGGAACACTGAAGCTTTCTTT
16 | TRBJ2-1 | TRBV5-1 | NA | TRBD2 | CASSLATGLDPYEQFF | TGCGCCAGCAGCTTGGCCACGGGACTAGACCCTTATGAGCAGTTCTTC
15 | TRBJ2-5 | TRBV13 | NA | NA | CASSLRGSLRETQYF | TGTGCCAGCAGCTTAAGGGGTTCCCTACGGGAGACCCAGTACTTC
14 | TRBJ2-4 | TRBV2 | few | TRBD1 | CASRQGQAGNIQYF | TGTGCCAGCAGACAGGGACAGGCAGGGAACATTCAGTACTTC
13 | TRBJ1-2 | TRBV4-1 | NA | TRBD1 | CASSQDKGAGYTF | TGCGCCAGCAGCCAAGATAAGGGGGCCGGCTACACCTTC
14 | TRBJ2-1 | TRBV10-3 | few | TRBD2 | CAIRTSGGRNEQFF | TGTGCCATCAGGACTAGCGGGGGCCGGAATGAGCAGTTCTTC
16 | TRBJ1-1 | TRBV5-1 | few | TRBD1 | CASSLSGQGASTEAFF | TGCGCCAGCAGCCTGTCGGGACAGGGGGCAAGTACTGAAGCTTTCTTT
14 | TRBJ2-5 | TRBV5-1 | few | TRBD1 | CASSSDRAGETQYF | TGCGCCAGCAGCTCTGACAGGGCAGGGGAGACCCAGTACTTC
16 | TRBJ1-5 | TRBV19 | NA | NA | CASSSLIGASTQPQHF | TGTGCCAGTAGTAGCCTTATAGGGGCTTCTACTCAGCCCCAGCATTTT
16 | TRBJ2-3 | TRBV29-1 | few | NA | CSVEVSGRFNTDTQYF | TGCAGCGTTGAAGTTTCCGGACGGTTCAACACAGATACGCAGTATTTT
15 | TRBJ2-1 | TRBV11-1 | NA | NA | CASSPSAREANEQFF | TGTGCCAGCAGCCCCTCGGCCAGGGAGGCCAATGAGCAGTTCTTC
13 | TRBJ1-2 | TRBV6-5 | NA | TRBD1 | CASSRDSEYGYTF | TGTGCCAGCAGTCGGGACAGCGAATATGGCTACACCTTC
13 | TRBJ2-1 | TRBV25-1 | few | TRBD2 | CASMRGVRDEQFF | TGTGCCAGCATGCGGGGGGTTCGGGATGAGCAGTTCTTC
15 | TRBJ1-1 | TRBV15 | few | NA | CATSRYREGNTEAFF | TGTGCCACCAGCAGATACAGGGAGGGCAACACTGAAGCTTTCTTT
13 | TRBJ1-1 | TRBV5-1 | few | NA | CASSLGGHNEAFF | TGCGCCAGCAGCTTGGGCGGACATAACGAAGCTTTCTTT
11 | TRBJ2-7 | TRBV20-1 | NA | NA | CSAESGPEQYF | TGCAGTGCCGAATCAGGGCCTGAGCAGTACTTC
15 | TRBJ2-3 | TRBV10-3 | NA | NA | CAISESKASPDTQYF | TGTGCCATCAGTGAGTCGAAGGCTAGCCCAGATACGCAGTATTTT
15 | TRBJ2-7 | TRBV3-1 | few | NA | CASSQEGSRGYEQYF | TGTGCCAGCAGCCAAGAGGGTAGCAGAGGATACGAGCAGTACTTC
14 | TRBJ2-5 | TRBV25-1 | NA | TRBD2 | CASSEFREVETQYF | TGTGCCAGCAGTGAATTCCGGGAGGTGGAGACCCAGTACTTC
14 | TRBJ2-7 | TRBV5-1 | few | TRBD1 | CASSLERGLYEQYF | TGCGCCAGCAGCTTGGAAAGGGGGCTGTACGAGCAGTACTTC
17 | TRBJ2-1 | TRBV2 | NA | NA | CASGLLTPEDTYNEQFF | TGTGCCAGTGGACTTTTGACCCCCGAGGATACCTACAATGAGCAGTTCTTC
13 | TRBJ2-5 | TRBV27 | NA | NA | CASSSQGRQTQYF | TGTGCCAGCAGTTCGCAGGGGAGGCAGACCCAGTACTTC
12 | TRBJ2-7 | TRBV28 | few | NA | CATTSPAYEQYF | TGTGCCACGACTAGTCCGGCCTACGAGCAGTACTTC
12 | TRBJ2-7 | TRBV29-1 | few | NA | CSVRTHLYEQYF | TGCAGCGTACGGACACATCTCTACGAGCAGTACTTC
16 | TRBJ2-3 | TRBV3-1 | few | TRBD2 | CASSPRGLAGGDTQYF | TGTGCCAGCAGCCCCCGGGGACTAGCGGGGGGAGATACGCAGTATTTT
15 | TRBJ2-5 | TRBV6-5 | NA | NA | CASSYSLVNQETQYF | TGTGCCAGCAGTTACTCACTCGTAAACCAAGAGACCCAGTACTTC